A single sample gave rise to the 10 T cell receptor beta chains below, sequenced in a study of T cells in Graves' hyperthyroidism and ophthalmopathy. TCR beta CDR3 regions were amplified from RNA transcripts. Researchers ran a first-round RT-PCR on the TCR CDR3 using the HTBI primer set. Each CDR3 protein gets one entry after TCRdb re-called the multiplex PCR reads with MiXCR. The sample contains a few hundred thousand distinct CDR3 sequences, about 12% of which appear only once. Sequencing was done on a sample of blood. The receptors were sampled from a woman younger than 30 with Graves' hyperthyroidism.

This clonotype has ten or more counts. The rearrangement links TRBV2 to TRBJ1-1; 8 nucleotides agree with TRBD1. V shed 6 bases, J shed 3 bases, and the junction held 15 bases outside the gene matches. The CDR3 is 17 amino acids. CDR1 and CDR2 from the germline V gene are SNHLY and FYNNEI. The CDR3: CASRTTGAHLEYTEAFF. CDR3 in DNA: TGTGCCAGCAGGACGACAGGGGCCCACCTTGAATACACTGAAGCTTTCTTT.

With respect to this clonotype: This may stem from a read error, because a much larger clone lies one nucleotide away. The CDR3 reads CASRETSVGTDTQYF. DNA of the CDR3: TGCGCCAGCAGAGAGACTAGCGTAGGCACAGATACGCAGTATTTT. The chain is built from TRBV10-1 and TRBJ2-3; 8 nucleotides match TRBD2. Losses at the gene ends were 6 bases for V and 1 base for J; bases not matched to a gene: 6. Germline V gene sequence: CDR1 WNHNN, CDR2 SYGVQD (reference sequence). The CDR3 extends over 15 amino acids.

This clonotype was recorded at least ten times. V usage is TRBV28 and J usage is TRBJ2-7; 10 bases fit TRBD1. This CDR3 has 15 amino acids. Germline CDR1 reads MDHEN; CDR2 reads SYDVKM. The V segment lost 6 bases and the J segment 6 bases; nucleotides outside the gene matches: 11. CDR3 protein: CASRLTGTGAIEQYF. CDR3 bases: TGTGCCAGCAGGCTTACCGGGACAGGGGCCATCGAGCAGTACTTC.

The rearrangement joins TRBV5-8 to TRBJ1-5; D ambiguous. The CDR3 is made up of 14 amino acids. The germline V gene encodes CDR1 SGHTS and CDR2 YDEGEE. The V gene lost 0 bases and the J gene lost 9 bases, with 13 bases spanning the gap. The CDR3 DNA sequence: TGTGCCAGCAGCTTGGCCCGAGATAATGGGCCCCAGCATTTT. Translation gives CASSLARDNGPQHF.

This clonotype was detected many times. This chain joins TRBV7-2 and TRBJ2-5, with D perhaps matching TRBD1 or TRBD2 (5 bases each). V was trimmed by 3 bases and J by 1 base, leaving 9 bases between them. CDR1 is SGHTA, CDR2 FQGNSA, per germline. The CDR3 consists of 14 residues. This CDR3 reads CASSFGGFQETQYF. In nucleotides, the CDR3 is TGTGCCAGCAGCTTTGGGGGATTCCAAGAGACCCAGTACTTC.

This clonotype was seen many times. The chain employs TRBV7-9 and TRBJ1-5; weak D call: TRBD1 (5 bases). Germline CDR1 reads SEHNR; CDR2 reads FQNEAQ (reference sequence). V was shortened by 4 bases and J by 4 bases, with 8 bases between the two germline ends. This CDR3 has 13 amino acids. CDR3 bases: TGTGCCAGCAGCTGGACATCTAATCAGCCCCAGCATTTT. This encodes CASSWTSNQPQHF.

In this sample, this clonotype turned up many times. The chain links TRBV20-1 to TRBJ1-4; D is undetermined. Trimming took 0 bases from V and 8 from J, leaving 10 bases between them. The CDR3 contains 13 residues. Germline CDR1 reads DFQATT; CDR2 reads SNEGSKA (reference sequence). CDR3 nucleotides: TGCAGTGCTAGAGAAAGGGTCGGAGAAAAACTGTTTTTT. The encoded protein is CSARERVGEKLFF.

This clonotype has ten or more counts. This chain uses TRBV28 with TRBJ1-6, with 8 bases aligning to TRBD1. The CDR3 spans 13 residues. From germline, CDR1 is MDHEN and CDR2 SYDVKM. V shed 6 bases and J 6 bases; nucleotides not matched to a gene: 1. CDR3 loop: CASRDRVNSPLHF. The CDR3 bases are TGTGCCAGCAGGGACAGGGTTAATTCACCCCTCCACTTT.

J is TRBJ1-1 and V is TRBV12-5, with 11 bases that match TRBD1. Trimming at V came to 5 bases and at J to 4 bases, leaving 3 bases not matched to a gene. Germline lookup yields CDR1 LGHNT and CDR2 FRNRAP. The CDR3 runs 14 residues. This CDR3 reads CASGGTGGGTEAFF. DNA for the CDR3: TGTGCTAGTGGTGGGACAGGGGGAGGCACTGAAGCTTTCTTT.

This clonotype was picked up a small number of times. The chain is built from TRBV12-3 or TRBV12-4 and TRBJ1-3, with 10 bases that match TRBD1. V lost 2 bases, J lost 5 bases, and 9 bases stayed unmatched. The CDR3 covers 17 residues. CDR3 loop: CASSLRLGQGKRNTIYF. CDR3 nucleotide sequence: TGTGCCAGCAGTTTAAGGCTGGGACAGGGGAAGAGAAACACCATATATTTT.